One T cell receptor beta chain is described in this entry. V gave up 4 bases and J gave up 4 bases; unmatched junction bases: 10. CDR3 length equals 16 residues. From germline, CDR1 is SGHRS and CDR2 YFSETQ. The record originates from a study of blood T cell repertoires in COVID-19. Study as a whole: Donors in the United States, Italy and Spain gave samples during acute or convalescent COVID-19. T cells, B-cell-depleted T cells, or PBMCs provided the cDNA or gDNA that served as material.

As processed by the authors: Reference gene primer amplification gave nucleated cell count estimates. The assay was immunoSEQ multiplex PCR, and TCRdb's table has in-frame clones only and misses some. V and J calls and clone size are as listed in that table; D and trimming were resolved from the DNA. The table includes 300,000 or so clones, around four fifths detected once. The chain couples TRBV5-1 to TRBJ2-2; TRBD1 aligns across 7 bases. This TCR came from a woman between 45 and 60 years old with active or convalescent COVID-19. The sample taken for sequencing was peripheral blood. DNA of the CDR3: TGCGCCAGCAGCCCGGGACAGCCCTCGGGCACCGGGGAGCTGTTTTTT. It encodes CASSPGQPSGTGELFF.